The present T cell receptor beta chain was sequenced within a study of a mutant IDH1 vaccine in newly diagnosed glioma. Germline loops: CDR1 MGHRA, CDR2 YSYEKL. V was shortened by 3 bases and J by 1 base, with 9 bases between the two germline ends. The CDR3 sequence is 14 residues long. Sequencing was performed with immunoSEQ multiplex PCR; in TCRdb, only in-frame clones are kept and a portion is missing. The table shows 33,000 or so clones, with around three quarters occurring only once. This clone turned up a few times. Its antigen is undetermined. Time point noted: week 35, safety follow-up. In the vaccine, a single dose held 300 ug of the mutant IDH1 20-mer peptide, along with topical imiquimod.

The TCR originated in a woman younger than 45 with glioma. Some clones in this sample may be carry-over from other donors' samples. This sample comprised PBMCs, obtained from a glioma patient whose treatment included an IDH1 peptide vaccine. The chain recombines TRBV4-1 with TRBJ1-1; D is ambiguous. In nucleotides, the CDR3 is TGCGCCAGCAGCCAGAGGCCATCGAACACTGAAGCTTTCTTT. It translates to CASSQRPSNTEAFF.